This T cell receptor (beta chain) was captured by sequencing in a study of blood T cell repertoires in COVID-19. Background on the study: Whether acute or convalescent, the COVID-19 samples came from the United States, Italy and Spain. The analysed material was cDNA or gDNA that came from T cells, B-cell-depleted T cells, or PBMCs.

As processed by the authors: Estimation of nucleated cell counts was performed using reference gene primer amplification. The table came from immunoSEQ multiplex PCR; TCRdb's copy has only in-frame clones and leaves some out. Clone size and V and J calls were adopted from that table, with D and trimming inferred from the DNA. The sample holds some 180,000 clones, approximately 80% seen once. This sequence originates from a human donor in a cohort sampled during active COVID-19. The specimen was peripheral blood.

The CDR3 spells CASTNHSNQPQHF. The CDR3 DNA reads as TGTGCCAGCACTAACCATAGCAATCAGCCCCAGCATTTT. This rearrangement joins TRBV12-3 or TRBV12-4 to TRBJ1-5; D ambiguous. Trimming shortened V by 7 bases and J by 0 bases, and 7 bases separated the two germline ends. CDR3 length: 13 amino acids.